This T cell receptor beta chain was observed in a study of neoadjuvant anti-PD-1 for oral cavity cancer. TCRdb's table, derived via immunoSEQ multiplex PCR, lists solely in-frame clones and lacks some. The sample includes over 80,000 clones, roughly four fifths of them seen just once. The V end lost 2 bases, the J end lost 0 bases, and 7 bases lay between the germline ends. CDR1 MNHEY and CDR2 SVGAGI come from the germline V gene. This CDR3 has 14 residues. PBMCs were not maintained or expanded in culture before analysis. V is TRBV6-5 and J is TRBJ1-1; no definite D call. Sequencing was performed on PBMCs, taken before nivolumab (anti-PD-1) treatment. This clonotype was obtained from a person aged 40 to 85 with oral cavity squamous cell carcinoma. CDR3 loop: CASSYGEVNTEAFF. CDR3 bases: TGTGCCAGCAGTTACGGGGAGGTGAACACTGAAGCTTTCTTT.